This record covers a single TCR beta chain. The antigen remains unidentified. The repertoire was sequenced with immunoSEQ multiplex PCR; TCRdb's copy has only in-frame clones and lacks some. The sample holds approximately 5,900 clones, around four fifths seen once. From germline, CDR1 is MNHEY and CDR2 SMNVEV (reference sequence). Between the trimmed V and J ends, which lost 4 bases and 2 bases, there was a span of 6 bases. The CDR3 loop spans 13 amino acids. This sample was taken from a study of chemoradiotherapy in HPV16-positive cancers. Whole-study findings and limits: Better recurrence-free survival went with HPV-responsive T-cell expansion in HPV16-positive patients. Non-HPV-specific T cells did not expand in tumors during treatment, whereas candidate HPV-specific clones and E7-related motifs did. Only a couple of HPV16-positive patients supplied the functional HPV-specificity definition.

The source is a human donor with HPV-associated anogenital cancer. The rearrangement uses TRBV27 and TRBJ1-5; D is undetermined. Sequencing was performed on tumor tissue, taken from a patient who underwent chemoradiotherapy. CDR3 DNA: TGTGCCAGCAGTTCCCCGGGCAATCAGCCCCAGCATTTT. Amino acid sequence: CASSSPGNQPQHF.